These T cell receptor beta chains were read from a single sample in a study of T-cell memory formation after mild COVID-19. TCRdb passed the 5' RACE reads through MiXCR, listing each CDR3 protein once. Among 400,000 or so distinct CDR3 sequences, 21% were seen once, and the ten largest hold about 12%. Sequenced input: PBMCs or a T cell subset sorted from them (not recorded which). Source of these receptors: an adult woman who had mild COVID-19 (a few samples of this study predate the infection). Cell type and time point are not known. Both conserved end residues are trimmed from each CDR3.

TRBJ2-1 TRBV24-1 ATSDPAGGPGTYNEQF
TRBJ2-2 TRBV12-3/TRBV12-4 ASSFGQSNTGELF
TRBJ1-5 TRBV9 ASSQQGLNQPQH
TRBJ1-2 TRBV19 ASRPRDRTNYGYT
TRBJ2-1 TRBV14 ASSQDSGKSYNEQF
TRBJ2-1 TRBV24-1 ATSAPGTSGGDEQF
TRBJ1-5 TRBV27 ASSSAQPTGEPQH
TRBJ2-6 TRBV3-1 ASSTRQGTGANVLT
TRBJ2-1 TRBV12-3/TRBV12-4 ASSGGAGGSREQF
TRBJ2-3 TRBV5-5 ASSFLSADTQY
TRBJ2-3 TRBV10-3 ATSRDLAGATTDTQY
TRBJ2-1 TRBV5-1 ASTPLAGGIYNEQF
TRBJ2-7 TRBV2 ASTSGVSYEQY
TRBJ2-7 TRBV9 ASSGSNDRAYEQY
TRBJ2-2 TRBV7-9 ASSSKFLQGTQRTGELF
TRBJ2-4 TRBV25-1 ASSDGVGQY
TRBJ2-5 TRBV20-1 SAPKTGRKETQY
TRBJ2-1 TRBV30 AWNPGLPVMDNEQF
TRBJ1-2 TRBV7-9 ASSLTSPYGYT
TRBJ2-5 TRBV7-9 ASSLATGRKTQY
TRBJ2-7 TRBV29-1 SVENMYEQY
TRBJ2-7 TRBV7-2 ASKPSSGGYEQY
TRBJ2-2 TRBV15 ATSSQRGRGELF
TRBJ1-2 TRBV12-3/TRBV12-4 ASSSRLGQGLYGYT
TRBJ2-5 TRBV12-3/TRBV12-4 ASSATGQETQY
TRBJ2-7 TRBV10-3 AISRGQQSYEQY
TRBJ2-1 TRBV7-3 ASSLDRGYNEQF
TRBJ2-7 TRBV4-2 ASSVGQGAVEQY
TRBJ1-4 TRBV12-3/TRBV12-4 ASSLGQSLF
TRBJ2-5 TRBV19 ASSALQGFQETQY
TRBJ1-2 TRBV7-9 ASSPHQTGSRGYT
TRBJ2-7 TRBV12-3/TRBV12-4 ASSPRGPITYEQY
TRBJ1-5 TRBV5-1 ASRMGANQPQH
TRBJ1-4 TRBV20-1 SVGASGSGSEKLF
TRBJ2-7 TRBV12-3/TRBV12-4 ASSPWGTEPYEQY
TRBJ1-2 TRBV12-5 ASGFSDSVGGYT
TRBJ2-3 TRBV4-2 ASSQRSSGPNTQY
TRBJ2-3 TRBV4-1 ASSLGGVPDTQY
TRBJ2-7 TRBV12-5 ASANQESEQY
TRBJ2-3 TRBV5-6 ASSVVGRRTDTQY
TRBJ1-1 TRBV20-1 SAARGPLGISEAF
TRBJ2-7 TRBV3-1 ASSRGLAETYEQY
TRBJ2-7 TRBV6-1 AIYSPRGGSMYEQY
TRBJ2-5 TRBV7-9 ASSDLRGFGETQY
TRBJ2-7 TRBV20-1 SARQTSWSSYEQY
TRBJ2-1 TRBV12-3/TRBV12-4 ASSLRTPSGSNEQF
TRBJ1-2 TRBV7-2 ASSPRTGRGYGYT
TRBJ2-6 TRBV7-3 ASSSGGAGANVLT
TRBJ1-5 TRBV30 AWSVGTANQPQH
TRBJ1-1 TRBV5-1 ASSLVPGQRNTEAF
TRBJ2-1 TRBV7-9 ASSSGLAGPRSEQF
TRBJ2-3 TRBV7-6 ASSGSGTSLSTDTQY
TRBJ2-1 TRBV20-1 SASALDSLSYNEQF
TRBJ2-7 TRBV7-9 ASSVMGQGGYEQY
TRBJ1-6 TRBV7-8 ASSSTGGHNSPLH